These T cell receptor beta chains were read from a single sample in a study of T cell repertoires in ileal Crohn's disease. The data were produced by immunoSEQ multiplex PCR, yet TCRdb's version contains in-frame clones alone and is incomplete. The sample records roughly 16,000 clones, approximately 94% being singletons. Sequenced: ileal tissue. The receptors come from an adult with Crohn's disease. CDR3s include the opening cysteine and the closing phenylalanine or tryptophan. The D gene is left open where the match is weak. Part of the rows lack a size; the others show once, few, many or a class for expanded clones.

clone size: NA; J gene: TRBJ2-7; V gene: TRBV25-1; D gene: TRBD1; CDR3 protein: CASSATGISFEQYF; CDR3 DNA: TGTGCCAGCAGTGCGACAGGGATTAGCTTCGAGCAGTACTTC
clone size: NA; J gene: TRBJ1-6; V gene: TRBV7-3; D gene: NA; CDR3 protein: CASSFADSPLHF; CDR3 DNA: TGTGCCAGCAGCTTTGCGGATTCACCCCTCCACTTT
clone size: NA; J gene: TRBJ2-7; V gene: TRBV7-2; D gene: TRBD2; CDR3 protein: CASSLVFRPGGDEQYF; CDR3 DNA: TGTGCCAGCAGCTTAGTATTTCGTCCGGGGGGTGACGAGCAGTACTTC
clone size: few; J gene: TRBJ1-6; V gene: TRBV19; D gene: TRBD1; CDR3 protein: CASATGFNSPLHF; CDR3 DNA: TGTGCCAGTGCGACAGGGTTTAACTCACCCCTCCACTTT
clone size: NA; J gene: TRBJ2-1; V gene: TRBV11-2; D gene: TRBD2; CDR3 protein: CASSLDLSGGVWEQFF; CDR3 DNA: TGTGCCAGCAGCTTAGATCTGAGCGGGGGAGTTTGGGAGCAGTTCTTC
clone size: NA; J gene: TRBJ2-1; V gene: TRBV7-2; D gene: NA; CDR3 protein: CASSASYDEQFF; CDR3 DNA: TGTGCCAGCAGCGCTTCCTACGATGAGCAGTTCTTC
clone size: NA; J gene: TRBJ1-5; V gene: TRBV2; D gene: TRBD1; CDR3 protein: CASNSGTGRNQPQHF; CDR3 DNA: TGTGCCAGCAATTCCGGGACAGGTCGCAATCAGCCCCAGCATTTT
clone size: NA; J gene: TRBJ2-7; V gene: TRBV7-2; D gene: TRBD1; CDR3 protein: CASRDRVHSEQYF; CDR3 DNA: TGTGCCAGCAGGGACAGGGTTCACTCCGAGCAGTACTTC
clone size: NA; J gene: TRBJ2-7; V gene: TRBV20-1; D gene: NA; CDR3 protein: CSARSSYEQYF; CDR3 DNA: TGCAGTGCTAGATCCAGCTACGAGCAGTACTTC
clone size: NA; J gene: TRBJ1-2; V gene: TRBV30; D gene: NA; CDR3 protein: CACNVDSSVGGYTF; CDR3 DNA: TGTGCCTGTAACGTGGACAGTAGTGTTGGTGGCTACACCTTC
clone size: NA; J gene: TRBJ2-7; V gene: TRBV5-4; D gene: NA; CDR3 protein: CASSLAPGLSYEQYF; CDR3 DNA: TGTGCCAGCAGCTTGGCACCAGGACTCTCCTACGAGCAGTACTTC
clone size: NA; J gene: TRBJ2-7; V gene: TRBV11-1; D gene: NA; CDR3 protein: CASSQIGDIAPYEQYF; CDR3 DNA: TGTGCCAGCAGCCAAATAGGGGACATAGCCCCCTACGAGCAGTACTTC